This T cell receptor (beta chain) was recorded in a study of blood T cell repertoires in COVID-19. Study-level background: Samples taken during acute and convalescent COVID-19 were collected in the United States, Italy and Spain. The analysed material was cDNA or gDNA that came from T cells, B-cell-depleted T cells, or PBMCs.

The protocol was immunoSEQ multiplex PCR, while the TCRdb copy is restricted to in-frame clones and leaves out a portion. Of about 220,000 clones detected, 75% to 90% appear once; the ten largest clones hold around 3.8%. Enrollees, roughly 18 to 89 years old, lived in 24 US areas. Researchers sorted participants into cohorts using their self-reported clinical history. V lost 0 bases and J lost 12, with 9 bases in between. The germline V gene encodes CDR1 MRHNA and CDR2 SNTAGT. CDR3 size: 12 residues. The rearrangement joins TRBV6-4 to TRBJ2-1; D is uncertain. The specimen sequenced was PBMCs or T cells enriched from blood (not recorded which). The TCR was taken from a woman in her 40s with acute COVID-19. Here the CDR3 DNA reads TGTGCCAGCAGTGACTCGAATGGGCGGCAGTTCTTC. Translating gives CASSDSNGRQFF.